Listed here are 32 T cell receptor beta chains from one sample, sequenced in a study of PD-1 blockade in classical Hodgkin lymphoma. Profiling relied on immunoSEQ multiplex PCR, and the TCRdb table lists in-frame clones only, not all of them. This table holds almost 30,000 clones, around 80% found once. Time point reported: cycle 4 day 1 (C4D1), after less than 7 weeks of nivolumab. All patients experienced relapse after autologous stem cell transplantation, and brentuximab vedotin exposure was variable. Investigators isolated CD4+ T cells from thawed PBMCs through magnetic negative selection. The source material was CD4+ T cells from blood, sampled before the fourth cycle of nivolumab. These receptors were collected from a human donor with classical Hodgkin lymphoma.

The chain joins TRBV7-9 to TRBJ2-7; 10 bases align to TRBD1. CDR3 length: 14 residues. Germline CDR1 SEHNR, CDR2 FQNEAQ (reference sequence). The trim removed 5 bases at V and 3 bases at J, leaving 4 bases unmatched. DNA for the CDR3: TGTGCCAGCAGCGGGACAGGGGCGTTCTACGAGCAGTACTTC. It specifies CASSGTGAFYEQYF.

This chain uses TRBV11-1 with TRBJ2-1; TRBD1 might be the D (5 bases). CDR1 and CDR2 from the germline V gene are SGHAT and FQDESV (reference sequence). V lost 3 bases and J 7 bases, leaving 7 bases between the germline ends. The CDR3 covers 12 residues. CDR3 in amino acids: CASSLPGNEQFF. CDR3 coding DNA: TGTGCCAGCAGCTTGCCAGGGAATGAGCAGTTCTTC.

The table lists this clone with a few counts. The V gene is TRBV7-6, the J gene TRBJ1-5, with D perhaps TRBD1 (5 bases). CDR3 size: 13 residues. Germline V lookup: CDR1 SGHVS, CDR2 FNYEAQ. V lost 8 bases to trimming and J lost 7 bases, with 15 bases between them. The CDR3 here is CASGWGSGQPQHF. DNA for the CDR3: TGTGCCAGCGGTTGGGGGAGCGGGCAGCCCCAGCATTTT. Drawing the rest from reference TRBV7-6 and TRBJ1-5, the complete variable domain is GAGVSQSPRYKVTKRGQDVALRCDPISGHVSLYWYRQALGQGPEFLTYFNYEAQQDKSGLPNDRFSAERPEGSISTLTIQRTEQRDSAMYRCASGWGSGQPQHFGDGTRLSIL.

This clone is termed medium-sized (0.01 to 0.1%). The rearrangement joins TRBV6-1 to TRBJ2-7, with TRBD1 identical over 7 bases. Germline CDR1 and CDR2: MNHNS and SASEGT. This CDR3 has 14 amino acids. Trimming took 0 bases from V and 4 from J; bases not matched to a gene: 3. The CDR3 here is CASSEAGTEYEQYF. The CDR3 DNA is TGTGCCAGCAGTGAAGCCGGGACAGAGTACGAGCAGTACTTC.

This clone occurred a few times. The chain carries TRBV2 and TRBJ2-7, with 9 bases aligning to TRBD2. With 10 bases clipped from V and 6 bases from J, the junction kept 19 bases outside the gene matches. CDR3 length equals 16 residues. Germline assignment: CDR1 SNHLY and CDR2 FYNNEI. CDR3 amino acids: CATFGIAGVRSPEQYF. The CDR3 DNA sequence: TGTGCCACCTTCGGAATAGCGGGGGTACGCAGTCCCGAGCAGTACTTC.

This clone was observed once. The V gene is TRBV5-1, the J gene TRBJ2-5, with 9 positions matching TRBD2. This CDR3 spans 16 amino acids. V was pared by 0 bases and J by 2 bases, with 5 bases of the junction left unmatched. Germline V lookup: CDR1 SGHRS, CDR2 YFSETQ. CDR3 residues: CASSLGGSGGQETQYF. In DNA, the CDR3 is TGCGCCAGCAGCTTGGGCGGTAGCGGGGGACAAGAGACCCAGTACTTC.

This chain links TRBV7-9 with TRBJ1-1; no firm D call. Germline loops: CDR1 SEHNR, CDR2 FQNEAQ (reference sequence). Trimming cost V 1 base and J 3 bases, with 6 bases left between them. There are 13 residues in the CDR3. CDR3 sequence reads: CASSLVSDTEAFF. DNA of the CDR3: TGTGCCAGCAGCTTAGTGAGTGACACTGAAGCTTTCTTT.

This clone has only a few counts. The CDR3 spells CASRLQDAYEQYF. The CDR3 DNA reads TGTGCCAGCAGGTTGCAGGATGCCTACGAGCAGTACTTC. The chain couples TRBV5-5 to TRBJ2-7; no clear D. Germline CDR1 SGHKS, CDR2 YYEKEE (reference sequence). The CDR3 is 13 residues long. Trimming cost V 5 bases and J 2 bases, with 11 bases left between them.

V gene TRBV5-1 combines with J gene TRBJ1-5; TRBD1 is a possible D gene (6 bases). From germline, CDR1 is SGHRS and CDR2 YFSETQ. V shed 4 bases and J shed 4 bases, with 12 bases lying between them. CDR3 size: 14 residues. The CDR3 loop reads CASSETGANQPQHF. The CDR3 DNA reads as TGCGCCAGCAGCGAGACAGGAGCGAATCAGCCCCAGCATTTT. Using reference TRBV5-1 and TRBJ1-5 for the parts outside the CDR3, the full variable domain is KAGVTQTPRYLIKTRGQQVTLSCSPISGHRSVSWYQQTPGQGLQFLFEYFSETQRNKGNFPGRFSGRQFSNSRSEMNVSTLELGDSALYLCASSETGANQPQHFGDGTRLSIL.

V and J are TRBV5-1 and TRBJ2-1, with 9 bases lining up with TRBD1. The CDR3 length is 15 residues. J was trimmed by 9 bases and V by 1 base; bases with no gene match: 8. CDR1 is SGHRS and CDR2 is YFSETQ in the germline V gene. Here the CDR3 DNA reads TGCGCCAGCAGCTTGACGCCGGGACAGGGCGTTGAGCAGTTCTTC. It encodes CASSLTPGQGVEQFF.

V and J are TRBV5-1 and TRBJ2-3, with D perhaps matching TRBD1 (5 bases). Germline V gives CDR1 SGHRS, CDR2 YFSETQ. This CDR3 spans 16 amino acids. Trimming shortened V by 2 bases and J by 0 bases, and 13 bases separated the two germline ends. CDR3: CASSFGALSSTDTQYF. DNA for the CDR3: TGCGCCAGCAGCTTTGGGGCACTCTCTAGCACAGATACGCAGTATTTT.

This clone occurred once. The J gene is TRBJ2-5, the V gene TRBV5-1; the match to TRBD2 covers 8 bases. This CDR3 contains 15 residues. CDR1 SGHRS and CDR2 YFSETQ come from the germline V gene. Unmatched junction bases numbered 6, after V lost 0 bases and J lost 5 bases. Here the CDR3 reads CASSLASGGSETQYF. The CDR3 DNA reads as TGCGCCAGCAGCTTGGCCAGCGGGGGAAGCGAGACCCAGTACTTC.

V gene TRBV10-3 combines with J gene TRBJ2-5; 7 bases line up with TRBD1. With V trimmed by 6 bases and J by 0 bases, 4 bases remained unmatched. Germline CDR1 and CDR2: ENHRY and SYGVKD. The CDR3 runs to 14 residues. CDR3 region: CAIRPDRDQETQYF. The DNA for the CDR3 is TGTGCCATCAGGCCCGACAGGGACCAAGAGACCCAGTACTTC.

This clone was seen more than once but under ten times. The chain carries TRBV9 and TRBJ1-2; 9 bases align to TRBD1. The CDR3 covers 14 residues. The V gene's germline CDR1 is SGDLS and CDR2 YYNGEE. The junction had 3 bases not matched to a gene; V was cut back by 0 bases and J by 6 bases. CDR3 nucleotide sequence: TGTGCCAGCAGCGTAGCCACAGGGGGCGATGGCTACACCTTC. As protein: CASSVATGGDGYTF.

The chain employs TRBV5-1 and TRBJ1-1; the D is unclear. The V and J ends lost 4 bases and 11 bases respectively, with 18 bases between them. CDR3 size: 13 residues. Germline CDR1 and CDR2: SGHRS and YFSETQ. CDR3 nucleotides: TGCGCCAGCAGCCCATTCGGAGGGCCGGACGCTTTCTTT. It encodes CASSPFGGPDAFF.

As DNA, the CDR3 is TGCGCCAGCAGCTTGTCCGGGGATGTGGGCTCTGGAAACACCATATATTTT. Translating gives CASSLSGDVGSGNTIYF. The chain joins TRBV5-1 to TRBJ1-3; D gene ambiguous. Per germline, CDR1 SGHRS and CDR2 YFSETQ. Trimming removed 1 base from V and 0 bases from J, with 14 bases in between. The CDR3 length is 17 residues.

V gene TRBV19 combines with J gene TRBJ1-5; the match to TRBD1 covers 8 bases. Unmatched junction bases numbered 15, after V lost 7 bases and J lost 7 bases. In germline, CDR1 is LNHDA, CDR2 SQIVND (reference sequence). The CDR3 runs 16 residues. CDR3 bases: TGTGCCAGTATCGGACAGGGCCAACACTCCTTACAGCCCCAGCATTTT. Encoded protein: CASIGQGQHSLQPQHF.

The chain combines TRBV5-1 with TRBJ1-3; D uncertain. From germline, CDR1 is SGHRS and CDR2 YFSETQ. This CDR3 region has 14 residues. V lost 0 bases, J lost 0 bases, and 4 bases lay in between. CDR3 sequence reads: CASSLGASGNTIYF. The DNA of the CDR3 is TGCGCCAGCAGCTTGGGGGCCTCTGGAAACACCATATATTTT. Supplemented by reference TRBV5-1 and TRBJ1-3, the full variable domain reads KAGVTQTPRYLIKTRGQQVTLSCSPISGHRSVSWYQQTPGQGLQFLFEYFSETQRNKGNFPGRFSGRQFSNSRSEMNVSTLELGDSALYLCASSLGASGNTIYFGEGSWLTVV.

The chain combines TRBV11-2 with TRBJ1-1, with D possibly being TRBD1 (5 bases). Germline V CDR1 and CDR2: SGHAT, FQNNGV. This CDR3 comprises 13 residues. The V gene lost 5 bases and the J gene lost 9 bases, with 16 bases spanning the gap. The CDR3 reads CASSPSRGEQAFF. The CDR3 nucleotides are TGTGCCAGCAGCCCCAGTCGGGGGGAGCAAGCTTTCTTT.

This chain connects TRBV5-4 to TRBJ2-7; D is perhaps TRBD1 or TRBD2 (5 bases each). The CDR3 has 15 residues. CDR1 and CDR2 (germline): SGHNT, YYREEE (reference sequence). V was trimmed by 3 bases and J by 3 bases, leaving 16 bases between them. The CDR3, as DNA: TGTGCCAGCAGCTCTGGGACGGGTAGGATCTACGAGCAGTACTTC. Its translation is CASSSGTGRIYEQYF.

V usage is TRBV5-1 and J usage is TRBJ1-6, with TRBD1 as a possible D gene (5 bases). The CDR3 loop spans 12 amino acids. Per germline, CDR1 SGHRS and CDR2 YFSETQ. The V end was cut by 8 bases, the J end by 12 bases, with 15 bases between. The CDR3 DNA sequence: TGCGCCAGTTCGTGGGGGAGTGGACCCCTCCACTTT. This codes for CASSWGSGPLHF.

The V gene is TRBV11-2, the J gene TRBJ2-7; D is possibly TRBD2 (6 bases). There are 17 residues in the CDR3. With 0 bases removed from V and 4 bases from J, the gap between germline ends came to 19 bases. The germline V gene encodes CDR1 SGHAT and CDR2 FQNNGV. CDR3: CASSLDLPGTFPYEQYF. CDR3 DNA: TGTGCCAGCAGCTTAGATCTCCCAGGGACTTTTCCGTACGAGCAGTACTTC.

The CDR3 bases are TGTGCCAGCAGGGCCACCGGGACTAGGAAATACGAGCAGTACTTC. It encodes CASRATGTRKYEQYF. The chain recombines TRBV6-5 with TRBJ2-7; 8 bases match TRBD2. Unmatched junction bases numbered 11, after V lost 6 bases and J lost 4 bases. The CDR3 length is 15 residues. CDR1 MNHEY and CDR2 SVGAGI come from the germline V gene.

The chain recombines TRBV2 with TRBJ2-2; possibly TRBD1 for D (6 bases). The CDR3 has 14 residues. Trimming took off 2 bases at V and 3 bases at J, with 7 bases between the two ends. Germline CDR1 SNHLY, CDR2 FYNNEI. CDR3 protein: CASSETGYTGELFF. The CDR3 nucleotides read TGTGCCAGCAGTGAAACAGGGTACACCGGGGAGCTGTTTTTT.

CDR3 residues: CASSLTVGDNSPLHF. The CDR3, as DNA: TGTGCCAGCAGCTTAACAGTGGGGGATAATTCACCCCTCCACTTT. The chain recombines TRBV7-9 with TRBJ1-6; tentative D call: TRBD1 (5 bases). The V gene lost 2 bases and the J gene lost 5 bases, with 10 bases spanning the gap. Germline V gives CDR1 SEHNR, CDR2 FQNEAQ (reference sequence). The CDR3 is 15 amino acids.

The chain carries TRBV6-6 and TRBJ2-5; weak D call: TRBD2 (6 bases). Germline V gene lookup returns CDR1 MNHNY and CDR2 SVGAGI (reference sequence). CDR3 length equals 13 residues. V lost 5 bases and J lost 4, with 11 bases in between. CDR3 sequence reads: CASSPPAGETQYF. The CDR3, as DNA: TGTGCCAGCAGTCCCCCAGCGGGAGAGACCCAGTACTTC.

In its sample, this clone was seen once. The chain combines TRBV6-1 with TRBJ1-1; 7 bases are a match to TRBD1. The germline CDR1 and CDR2 sequences are MNHNS and SASEGT. The J segment lost 5 bases and the V segment lost 5 bases, leaving 8 bases of the junction unmatched. CDR3 length: 14 residues. This chain's CDR3 is CASSWQGDGTEAFF. The CDR3 coding sequence is TGTGCCAGCAGTTGGCAGGGGGATGGGACTGAAGCTTTCTTT.

This clone occurred a few times. The chain uses TRBV6-5 and TRBJ1-1; 10 nucleotides agree with TRBD1. CDR1 MNHEY and CDR2 SVGAGI come from the germline V gene. Trimming cost V 6 bases and J 3 bases; bases outside gene matches: 4. This CDR3 comprises 14 residues. CDR3: CASRTGGRDTEAFF. The CDR3 DNA is TGTGCCAGCAGGACAGGGGGCCGAGACACTGAAGCTTTCTTT.

The V gene is TRBV5-1, the J gene TRBJ2-7; 7 nucleotides match TRBD1. Trimming took 0 bases from V and 3 from J; bases not matched to a gene: 3. CDR1 is SGHRS and CDR2 is YFSETQ in the germline V gene. The CDR3 consists of 14 residues. CDR3 nucleotides: TGCGCCAGCAGCTTGGCCGGGACAGACTACGAGCAGTACTTC. Encoded protein: CASSLAGTDYEQYF.

V is TRBV30 and J is TRBJ1-4, with D perhaps matching TRBD1 (6 bases). The CDR3 is 15 residues long. Trimming removed 3 bases from V and 4 bases from J, with 15 bases in between. Germline CDR1 is GTSNPN and CDR2 is SVGIG (reference sequence). The CDR3 nucleotides are TGTGCCTGGAGGCTGTTGACAGGACTTAATGAAAAACTGTTTTTT. Its protein is CAWRLLTGLNEKLFF.

This clone was seen just once. The chain couples TRBV29-1 to TRBJ1-6, with 9 nucleotides matching TRBD1. CDR1 is SQVTM, CDR2 ANQGSEA, per germline. Trimming took 4 bases from V and 10 from J; bases not matched to a gene: 8. The CDR3 sequence is 14 residues long. In DNA form, the CDR3 reads TGCAGCGTTGCCTTAGGGACAGGGAACTCACCCCTCCACTTT. Translation gives CSVALGTGNSPLHF. Drawing the rest from reference TRBV29-1 and TRBJ1-6, the complete variable domain is SAVISQKPSRDICQRGTSLTIQCQVDSQVTMMFWYRQQPGQSLTLIATANQGSEATYESGFVIDKFPISRPNLTFSTLTVSNMSPEDSSIYLCSVALGTGNSPLHFGNGTRLTVT.

The chain links TRBV5-4 to TRBJ1-2; 7 nucleotides line up with TRBD1. The trim removed 4 bases at V and 2 bases at J, leaving 17 bases unmatched. CDR1 SGHNT and CDR2 YYREEE come from the germline V gene (reference sequence). The CDR3 runs 18 residues. The CDR3 loop is CASSLTMGDRDRNYGYTF. The CDR3 nucleotides read TGTGCCAGCAGCCTGACAATGGGAGACAGGGACCGAAACTATGGCTACACCTTC. Full variable domain (outside the CDR3, taken from reference TRBV5-4 and TRBJ1-2): ETGVTQSPTHLIKTRGQQVTLRCSSQSGHNTVSWYQQALGQGPQFIFQYYREEENGRGNFPPRFSGLQFPNYSSELNVNALELDDSALYLCASSLTMGDRDRNYGYTFGSGTRLTVV.